These 10 T cell receptor beta chains originate from one sample sequenced in a study of radiotherapy plus CTLA-4 blockade in lung cancer. Only in-frame clones appear in the TCRdb table, and some are missing; sequencing was by immunoSEQ multiplex PCR. Counted here are around 82,000 clones, 60% to 85% occurring once; the ten biggest clones make up roughly 20%. The sample was peripheral blood, taken from a patient treated with radiotherapy plus ipilimumab. The receptor source for this set is a human donor with non-small cell lung cancer whose response to radiotherapy plus ipilimumab could not be evaluated. Some clones in this sample may be carry-over from other donors' samples.

J is TRBJ2-7 and V is TRBV30; weak D call: TRBD2 (5 bases). V lost 4 bases and J 6 bases, leaving 10 bases between the germline ends. The V gene's germline CDR1 is GTSNPN and CDR2 SVGIG (reference sequence). The CDR3 length is 11 residues. The CDR3 here is CAWMTGSEQYF. As DNA, the CDR3 is TGTGCCTGGATGACTGGGAGCGAGCAGTACTTC.

This chain uses TRBV7-2 with TRBJ2-5; 11 nucleotides align to TRBD2. Germline V lookup: CDR1 SGHTA, CDR2 FQGNSA. Trimming took 5 bases from V and 5 from J; bases not matched to a gene: 16. This CDR3 contains 18 residues. CDR3 coding DNA: TGTGCCAGCAGCCCATTCCGATTAGCGGGGGGGCATTGGGAGACCCAGTACTTC. It encodes CASSPFRLAGGHWETQYF.

This clone turned up a few times. The chain joins TRBV18 to TRBJ2-1, with D possibly TRBD1 on 5 matching bases. Trimming removed 8 bases from V and 6 bases from J, with 17 bases in between. This CDR3 is 14 amino acids long. Per the germline V gene, CDR1 is KGHSH and CDR2 is LQKENI. The CDR3 spells CASTDSPLGNEQFF. CDR3 sequence (DNA): TGTGCCAGCACCGACAGTCCCCTGGGCAATGAGCAGTTCTTC.

Only a few counts were recorded for this clone. The chain recombines TRBV2 with TRBJ2-3; 7 bases agree with TRBD1. The CDR3 loop spans 15 amino acids. Losses at the gene ends were 6 bases for V and 0 bases for J; bases not matched to a gene: 6. The V gene's germline CDR1 is SNHLY and CDR2 FYNNEI. In nucleotides, the CDR3 is TGTGCCAGCAGGAGGGGACAGACTAGCACAGATACGCAGTATTTT. It specifies CASRRGQTSTDTQYF.

This CDR3 is CASSGTSGGGYEQYF. CDR3 coding DNA: TGTGCCAGCAGCGGTACTAGCGGGGGGGGGTACGAGCAGTACTTC. This rearrangement joins TRBV5-4 to TRBJ2-7; TRBD2 aligns across 13 bases. The CDR3 extends over 15 amino acids. Germline lookup yields CDR1 SGHNT and CDR2 YYREEE (reference sequence). V dropped 4 bases and J dropped 4; count of bases not matched to a gene: 5.

V and J are TRBV19 and TRBJ1-1; 8 bases fit TRBD1. The CDR3 totals 15 residues. Germline V CDR1 and CDR2: LNHDA, SQIVND (reference sequence). With 3 bases clipped from V and 0 bases from J, the junction kept 3 bases outside the gene matches. The CDR3 loop reads CASSIQGAMNTEAFF. CDR3 DNA: TGTGCCAGTAGTATTCAGGGGGCAATGAACACTGAAGCTTTCTTT.

This clone was seen a few times. The chain uses TRBV18 and TRBJ2-1; 7 bases fit TRBD2. V shed 0 bases, J shed 3 bases, and the junction held 8 bases outside the gene matches. Germline V gene data show CDR1 as KGHSH and CDR2 as LQKENI. This CDR3 has 17 residues. The CDR3 DNA is TGTGCCAGCTCACCACCGAGCGGGGTACCCCTCTACAATGAGCAGTTCTTC. Translation gives CASSPPSGVPLYNEQFF. Complete variable domain (other parts from reference TRBV18 and TRBJ2-1): NAGVMQNPRHLVRRRGQEARLRCSPMKGHSHVYWYRQLPEEGLKFMVYLQKENIIDESGMPKERFSAEFPKEGPSILRIQQVVRGDSAAYFCASSPPSGVPLYNEQFFGPGTRLTVL.

The rearrangement joins TRBV6-4 to TRBJ2-3; no clear D. Germline CDR1 is MRHNA and CDR2 is SNTAGT. The V and J ends lost 5 bases and 1 base respectively, with 7 bases between them. The CDR3 totals 13 residues. CDR3 loop: CASSPGGTDTQYF. For the CDR3, the DNA is TGTGCCAGCAGTCCCGGAGGCACAGATACGCAGTATTTT.

The chain has TRBV19 and TRBJ1-5; D uncertain. Trimming took off 2 bases at V and 2 bases at J, with 10 bases between the two ends. Germline V CDR1 and CDR2: LNHDA, SQIVND (reference sequence). CDR3 length equals 15 residues. This chain's CDR3 is CASSILQYGNQPQHF. The CDR3 nucleotides read TGTGCCAGTAGTATATTACAGTATGGCAATCAGCCCCAGCATTTT.

This clone was seen a single time. For the CDR3, the DNA is TGTGCCAGCAGGAGGACAGGGGGCGCGGATACGCAGTATTTT. It translates to CASRRTGGADTQYF. The J gene is TRBJ2-3, the V gene TRBV2; 11 nucleotides line up with TRBD1. The CDR3 length is 14 residues. CDR1 is SNHLY, CDR2 FYNNEI, per germline. J lost 6 bases, V lost 6 bases, and 5 bases had no gene match.